The source of this TCR beta chain is a study of cytomegalovirus exposure and HLA in healthy donors. On the study more broadly: Some 85 million unique TCRs, all from HLA-typed donors, were included in an early release of the data. Study-level results: TCR beta sequences reportedly predicted most subjects' HLA-A and HLA-B alleles accurately. A link between a missense DCLRE1C variant and TCR beta V- and J-gene trimming emerged from a later analysis.

Concerning this clone itself: The antigen is not known.

The V and J ends lost 0 bases and 8 bases, in that order; junction bases with no gene match: 11. CDR1 and CDR2 (germline): SGHRS, YFSETQ. The CDR3 sequence is 17 residues long. The primer mix had 60 Vbeta and 13 Jbeta primers. Assay: immunoSEQ multiplex PCR; the TCRdb copy retains only in-frame clones and omits some. The sample has 120,000 to 150,000 clones; roughly 80% are singletons. Each donor was healthy, and each was a bone marrow donor. Sequenced material: PBMCs. The chain is built from TRBV5-1 and TRBJ2-1; 10 bases line up with TRBD2. This clonotype was sampled from a woman under 40 in good health and CMV-seronegative. CDR3 sequence: CASSLAKERGGSDEQFF. CDR3 in DNA: TGCGCCAGCAGCTTGGCCAAGGAGCGGGGGGGTTCGGATGAGCAGTTCTTC.